Ten or more counts support the clone carrying this T cell receptor (beta chain). The sample originates from a study of CXCR3 chemokines and chemotherapy response in bladder cancer. Each CDR3 protein is one row after TCRdb ran MiXCR on the PCR reads. Here the sample spans more than 10,000 distinct CDR3 sequences, 12% being singletons. V shed 4 bases and J shed 2 bases, with 11 bases lying between them. The CDR3 length is 14 residues. Germline V gene data show CDR1 as MNHEY and CDR2 as SVGAGI. The source of this sequence is a human donor with bladder cancer that did not respond to neoadjuvant chemotherapy. The chain recombines TRBV6-5 with TRBJ2-5; D may be TRBD1 (6 bases). Sample collection occurred from a patient whose treatment included neoadjuvant chemotherapy. CDR3: CASSSWDTQETQYF. The CDR3 bases are TGTGCCAGCAGTTCCTGGGACACGCAAGAGACCCAGTACTTC.